A selection of T cell receptor beta chains follows, all from one sample in a study of blood T cell repertoires in COVID-19. TCRdb's table, derived via immunoSEQ multiplex PCR, lists solely in-frame clones and lacks some. The data show hundreds of thousands of clones, with approximately 85% seen just once and around 1% held by the top ten. Sequenced material: PBMCs or T cells enriched from blood (not recorded which). These TCRs come from a woman aged 25 to 45 who had recovered from COVID-19. Both conserved end residues are part of each CDR3. D genes are given only for firm matches. Clone size is stated in some rows and not others, as once, few, many or a class when expanded.

TRBJ2-7 | TRBV18 | - | TRBD1 | TGTGCCAGCTCACCACCGACGGGACAGGCGACCTACGAGCAGTACTTC | CASSPPTGQATYEQYF
TRBJ1-5 | TRBV7-2 | - | TRBD1 | TGTGCCAGCAGCACTACAGGGGATAGGCCCCAGCATTTT | CASSTTGDRPQHF
TRBJ2-1 | TRBV30 | - | - | TGTGCCTGGAGTGTATTCCTCTACAATGAGCAGTTCTTC | CAWSVFLYNEQFF
TRBJ2-7 | TRBV12-3/TRBV12-4 | - | - | TGTGCCAGCAGTTTAGTTCGGGGGTGGGAGCAGTACTTC | CASSLVRGWEQYF
TRBJ1-2 | TRBV6-4 | - | - | TGTGCCAGCAGTGAACGGGGAGGCTATGGCTACACCTTC | CASSERGGYGYTF
TRBJ1-6 | TRBV7-2 | once | - | TGTGCCAGCAGCCCCGGAGGGGCATCTCGGTCCTATAATTCACCCCTCCACTTT | CASSPGGASRSYNSPLHF
TRBJ1-1 | TRBV18 | - | - | TGTGCCAGCTCACCACCGCCGACAGAGAACACTGAAGCTTTCTTT | CASSPPPTENTEAFF
TRBJ1-2 | TRBV12-3/TRBV12-4 | - | - | TGTGCCAGCAGTTTATGGGGGCTCTATGGCTACACCTTC | CASSLWGLYGYTF
TRBJ1-2 | TRBV7-9 | - | - | TGTGCCATCCCGACAGGCGATAACTATGGCTACACCTTC | CAIPTGDNYGYTF
TRBJ1-4 | TRBV7-9 | - | TRBD1 | TGTGCCAGCAGCTTATACGGACAGGGCTATAATGAAAAACTGTTTTTT | CASSLYGQGYNEKLFF
TRBJ2-1 | TRBV14 | - | TRBD2 | TGTGCCAGCAGCAACGTGGGCCTAGCGGCCAATGAGCAGTTCTTC | CASSNVGLAANEQFF
TRBJ2-7 | TRBV4-1 | - | - | TGCGCCAGCAGTGCAATCAGGGGTTACGAGCAGTACTTC | CASSAIRGYEQYF
TRBJ2-1 | TRBV25-1 | - | TRBD2 | TGTGCCAGCGGACCCCCCAGGACTAGCTCCTACAATGAGCAGTTCTTC | CASGPPRTSSYNEQFF
TRBJ2-7 | TRBV5-4 | - | TRBD1 | TGTGCCAGCAGATTGGACAGGGCCGGCGAGCAGTACTTC | CASRLDRAGEQYF
TRBJ2-7 | TRBV5-1 | - | - | TGCGCCAGCAGCGCAGACTACGAGCAGTACTTC | CASSADYEQYF
TRBJ2-1 | TRBV3-1/TRBV3-2 | - | TRBD1 | TGTGCCAGCAGCCTACAGGGGCGTTCCTACAATGAGCAGTTCTTC | CASSLQGRSYNEQFF
TRBJ2-1 | TRBV27 | - | TRBD1 | TGTGCCAGCAGTTCGGCAGGGGGCGCGTATAATGAGCAGTTCTTC | CASSSAGGAYNEQFF
TRBJ2-3 | TRBV2 | - | - | TGTGCCAGCAGTGAAAGGGCATCAGAAGGGAGGGATACGCAGTATTTT | CASSERASEGRDTQYF
TRBJ2-7 | TRBV7-3 | - | - | TGTGCCAGCAGCTTAACCCAATCCTACGAGCAGTACTTC | CASSLTQSYEQYF
TRBJ2-5 | TRBV5-1 | - | - | TGCGCCAGCAGCTTGGTAGGGGGGGCACAGGAGACCCAGTACTTC | CASSLVGGAQETQYF
TRBJ1-1 | TRBV27 | - | - | TGTGCCAGCAGTTTGATCAGAAACACTGAAGCTTTCTTT | CASSLIRNTEAFF
TRBJ1-5 | TRBV19 | - | TRBD1 | TGTGCCAGTAGTCCCCGACAGGGGACAAATCAGCCCCAGCATTTT | CASSPRQGTNQPQHF
TRBJ1-5 | TRBV7-6 | - | TRBD1 | TGTGCCAGCAGCTTAGGGACAGGGAACAATCAGCCCCAGCATTTT | CASSLGTGNNQPQHF